This T cell receptor beta chain emerged from a study of T cells in Graves' hyperthyroidism and ophthalmopathy. Study details: Blood was drawn when the patient was first diagnosed and still untreated.

This clonotype was recorded a few times. Its cognate antigen is unknown. Among the patients, aged 18 to 65, hyperthyroidism was newly diagnosed and had lasted under 2 months. There were TCR beta CDR3 regions amplified from RNA transcripts. The TCR CDR3 first-round RT-PCR relied on the HTBI primer set. TCRdb re-derived calls from the multiplex PCR reads in MiXCR, one entry per CDR3 protein. The sample lists roughly 500,000 distinct CDR3 sequences; more than 11% were seen once. Study conclusions and caveats: Classification by a 13 V-J model distinguished ophthalmopathy from stable hyperthyroidism. Most clonotypes that expanded in the thyroid above 0.001 also showed up in blood.

The CDR3 contains 12 residues. Germline CDR1 and CDR2: ENHRY and SYGVKD. V lost 4 bases and J 0 bases, leaving 4 bases between the germline ends. The J gene is TRBJ2-7, the V gene TRBV10-3; D ambiguous. Material: blood. The origin of this receptor is a woman aged 25 to 39 with Graves' hyperthyroidism that later progressed to Graves' ophthalmopathy. The CDR3 loop is CAISGPSYEQYF. The CDR3 DNA reads TGTGCCATCAGTGGGCCCTCCTACGAGCAGTACTTC.